The 10 T cell receptor beta chains reported below all come from one sample, sequenced in a study of T cells in Graves' hyperthyroidism and ophthalmopathy. Researchers amplified the TCR beta CDR3 regions from RNA transcripts. HTBI primers were used for first-round RT-PCR of the TCR CDR3. TCRdb analysed the multiplex PCR reads with MiXCR anew, one entry per CDR3 protein. The data contain approximately 410,000 distinct CDR3 sequences, roughly 15% of them singletons. Sample: blood. These receptors came from a man aged 18 to 30 with Graves' ophthalmopathy.

The rearrangement joins TRBV29-1 to TRBJ1-5; 9 bases are a match to TRBD1. CDR1 and CDR2 (germline): SQVTM, ANQGSEA. The ends lost 2 bases at V and 5 bases at J; junction bases unmatched: 1. The CDR3 totals 13 residues. CDR3 in DNA: TGCAGCGTTGAAACAGGGGGCGATCAGCCCCAGCATTTT. This codes for CSVETGGDQPQHF.

This clonotype came up many times. J is TRBJ1-2 and V is TRBV20-1; D gene uncertain. CDR1 is DFQATT and CDR2 is SNEGSKA in the germline V gene (reference sequence). This CDR3 spans 15 amino acids. Trimming removed 0 bases from V and 2 bases from J, with 13 bases in between. The CDR3 loop reads CSARDIQDPNYGYTF. The CDR3 nucleotides read TGCAGTGCTAGAGATATCCAGGATCCAAACTATGGCTACACCTTC.

This clonotype was seen only a few times. As DNA, the CDR3 is TGTGCCAGTTACGACAACCGGGACAGGGACTCTGGGGCCAACGTCCTGACTTTC. Its protein is CASYDNRDRDSGANVLTF. The V gene is TRBV6-1, the J gene TRBJ2-6, with 9 bases aligning to TRBD1. This CDR3 has 18 residues. CDR1 and CDR2 (germline): MNHNS, SASEGT. Trimming cost V 9 bases and J 0 bases; bases outside gene matches: 12.

The sample holds many counts of this clonotype. The chain joins TRBV28 to TRBJ2-1; 7 nucleotides agree with TRBD2. CDR1 and CDR2 (germline): MDHEN, SYDVKM. V dropped 6 bases and J dropped 8; count of bases not matched to a gene: 10. CDR3 length: 14 residues. The CDR3 region has the DNA TGTGCCAGCAGCCAGAGCCCGGGACTACATGAGCAGTTCTTC. Its translation is CASSQSPGLHEQFF. The whole variable domain, filled in from reference TRBV28 and TRBJ2-1, reads DVKVTQSSRYLVKRTGEKVFLECVQDMDHENMFWYRQDPGLGLRLIYFSYDVKMKEKGDIPEGYSVSREKKERFSLILESASTNQTSMYLCASSQSPGLHEQFFGPGTRLTVL.

This clonotype was seen at least ten times. V gene TRBV28 combines with J gene TRBJ1-2; no definite D call. This CDR3 has 15 residues. The germline V gene encodes CDR1 MDHEN and CDR2 SYDVKM. Trimming removed 6 bases from V and 7 bases from J, with 21 bases in between. CDR3 loop: CASSSTQRPDAGYTF. The CDR3 nucleotides are TGTGCCAGCAGCTCCACACAGCGCCCGGATGCTGGCTACACCTTC.

This clonotype was observed at least ten times. The V and J genes are TRBV18 and TRBJ1-6; D call uncertain. The length of the CDR3 is 13 residues. The V and J ends lost 4 bases and 6 bases respectively, with 7 bases between them. Germline assignment: CDR1 KGHSH and CDR2 LQKENI. The CDR3 protein is CASSLDRNSPLHF. The CDR3 region has the DNA TGTGCCAGCTCACTTGACCGTAATTCACCCCTCCACTTT.

The chain employs TRBV7-9 and TRBJ2-5; TRBD2 agrees at 10 bases. CDR3 size: 15 residues. In germline, CDR1 is SEHNR, CDR2 FQNEAQ (reference sequence). With 5 bases clipped from V and 2 bases from J, the junction kept 5 bases outside the gene matches. This CDR3 is CASSNSGGNQETQYF. The CDR3 DNA reads TGTGCCAGCAGCAATAGCGGGGGGAATCAAGAGACCCAGTACTTC.

This clonotype was recorded many times. The chain joins TRBV6-1 to TRBJ2-5; 7 bases line up with TRBD1. The CDR3 is made up of 13 amino acids. V lost 7 bases to trimming and J lost 4 bases; unmatched junction nucleotides: 6. The germline gives CDR1 MNHNS, CDR2 SASEGT. The CDR3: CASTRGRGETQYF. CDR3 in DNA: TGTGCCAGCACTAGGGGGCGCGGAGAGACCCAGTACTTC.

Details on this clonotype: The junction differs from germline at one of its ends, possibly a read error. The rearrangement joins TRBV6-5 to TRBJ1-5; D gene ambiguous. The CDR3 is 13 residues long. CDR1 MNHEY and CDR2 SVGAGI come from the germline V gene. CDR3 nucleotides: TGTGCCAGCAGTTACTCCAACGTGGAGCCCCAGCGTTTT. Encoded protein: CASSYSNVEPQRF.

The chain employs TRBV30 and TRBJ2-3, with 12 bases matching TRBD2. Germline loops: CDR1 GTSNPN, CDR2 SVGIG (reference sequence). The CDR3 extends over 15 amino acids. V lost 4 bases to trimming and J lost 5 bases; unmatched junction nucleotides: 7. The CDR3 DNA sequence: TGTGCCTGGACTTCTAGCGGGGGGGCCGGAGATACGCAGTATTTT. It translates to CAWTSSGGAGDTQYF.